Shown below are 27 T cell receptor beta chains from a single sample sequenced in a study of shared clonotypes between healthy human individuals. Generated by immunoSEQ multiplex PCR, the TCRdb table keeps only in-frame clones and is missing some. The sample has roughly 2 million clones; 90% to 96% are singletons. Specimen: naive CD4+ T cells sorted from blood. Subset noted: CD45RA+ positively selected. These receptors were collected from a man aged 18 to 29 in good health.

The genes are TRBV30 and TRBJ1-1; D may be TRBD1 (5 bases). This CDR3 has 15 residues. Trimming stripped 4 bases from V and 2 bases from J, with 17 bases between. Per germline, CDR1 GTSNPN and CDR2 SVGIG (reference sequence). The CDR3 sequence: CAWIPWWDENTEAFF. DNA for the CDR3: TGTGCCTGGATTCCATGGTGGGACGAAAACACTGAAGCTTTCTTT.

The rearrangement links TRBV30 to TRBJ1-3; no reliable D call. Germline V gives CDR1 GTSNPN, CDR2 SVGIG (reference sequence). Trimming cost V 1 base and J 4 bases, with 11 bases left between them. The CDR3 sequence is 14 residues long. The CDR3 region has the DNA TGTGCCTGGAGTGCTAGCACGGCCGGAAACACCATATATTTT. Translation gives CAWSASTAGNTIYF.

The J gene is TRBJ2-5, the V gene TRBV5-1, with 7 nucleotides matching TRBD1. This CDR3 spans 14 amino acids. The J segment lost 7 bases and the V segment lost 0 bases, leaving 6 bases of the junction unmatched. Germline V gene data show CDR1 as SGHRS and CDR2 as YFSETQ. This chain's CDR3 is CASSLGGGQVTQYF. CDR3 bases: TGCGCCAGCAGCTTGGGAGGGGGCCAGGTGACCCAGTACTTC.

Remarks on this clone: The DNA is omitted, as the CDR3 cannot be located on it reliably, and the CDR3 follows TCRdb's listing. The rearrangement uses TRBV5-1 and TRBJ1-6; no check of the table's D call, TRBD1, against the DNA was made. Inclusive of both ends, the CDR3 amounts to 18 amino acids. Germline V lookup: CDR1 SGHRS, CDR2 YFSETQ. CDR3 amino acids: CASRTRDRGPLWESPLHF.

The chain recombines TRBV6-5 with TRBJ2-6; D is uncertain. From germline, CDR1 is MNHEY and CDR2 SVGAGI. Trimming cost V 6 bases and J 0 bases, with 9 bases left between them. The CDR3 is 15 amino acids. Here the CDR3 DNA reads TGTGCCAGCAGCCGAGCGAACTCTGGGGCCAACGTCCTGACTTTC. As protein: CASSRANSGANVLTF.

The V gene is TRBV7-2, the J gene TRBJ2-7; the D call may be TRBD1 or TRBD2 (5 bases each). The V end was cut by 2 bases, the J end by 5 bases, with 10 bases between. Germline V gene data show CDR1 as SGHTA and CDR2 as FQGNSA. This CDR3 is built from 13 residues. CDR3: CASSLSGDHEQYF. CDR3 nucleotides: TGTGCCAGCAGCTTATCTGGGGACCACGAGCAGTACTTC. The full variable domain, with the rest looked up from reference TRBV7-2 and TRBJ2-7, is GAGVSQSPSNKVTEKGKDVELRCDPISGHTALYWYRQSLGQGLEFLIYFQGNSAPDKSGLPSDRFSAERTGGSVSTLTIQRTQQEDSAVYLCASSLSGDHEQYFGPGTRLTVT.

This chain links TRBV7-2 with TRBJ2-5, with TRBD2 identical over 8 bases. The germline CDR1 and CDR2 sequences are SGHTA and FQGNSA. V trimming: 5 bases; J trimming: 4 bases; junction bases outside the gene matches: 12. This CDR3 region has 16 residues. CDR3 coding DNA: TGTGCCAGCAGCGGGGGACTAGGTCCCCCCCGAGAGACCCAGTACTTC. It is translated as CASSGGLGPPRETQYF.

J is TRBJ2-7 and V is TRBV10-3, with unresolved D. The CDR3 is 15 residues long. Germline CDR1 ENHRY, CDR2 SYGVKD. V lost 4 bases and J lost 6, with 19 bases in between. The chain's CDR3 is CAISAGGSRRSEQYF. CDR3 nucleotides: TGTGCCATCAGTGCGGGCGGTTCCCGCCGGAGCGAGCAGTACTTC.

In nucleotides, the CDR3 is TGCAGCTCCCTCGAAGGGACCCAGTACTTC. Its translation: CSSLEGTQYF. This sequence joins TRBV29-1 and TRBJ2-5; D uncertain. Trimming took off 8 bases at V and 7 bases at J, with 11 bases between the two ends. The germline V gene has CDR1 SQVTM and CDR2 ANQGSEA. The CDR3 sequence is 10 residues long. Supplemented by reference TRBV29-1 and TRBJ2-5, the full variable domain reads SAVISQKPSRDICQRGTSLTIQCQVDSQVTMMFWYRQQPGQSLTLIATANQGSEATYESGFVIDKFPISRPNLTFSTLTVSNMSPEDSSIYLCSSLEGTQYFGPGTRLLVL.

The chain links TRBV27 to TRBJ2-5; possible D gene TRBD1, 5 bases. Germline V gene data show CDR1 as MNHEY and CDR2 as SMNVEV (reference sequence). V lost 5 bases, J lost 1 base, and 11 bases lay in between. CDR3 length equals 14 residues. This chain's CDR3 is CASSRIRGQETQYF. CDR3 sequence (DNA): TGTGCCAGCAGTCGGATTAGGGGCCAAGAGACCCAGTACTTC.

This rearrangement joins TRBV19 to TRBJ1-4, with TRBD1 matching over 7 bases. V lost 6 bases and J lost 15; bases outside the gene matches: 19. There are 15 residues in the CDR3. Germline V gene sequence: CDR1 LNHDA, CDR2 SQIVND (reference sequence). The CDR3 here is CASRETGSLPPAVFF. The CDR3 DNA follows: TGTGCCAGTAGGGAGACAGGGTCACTACCCCCGGCGGTGTTTTTT.

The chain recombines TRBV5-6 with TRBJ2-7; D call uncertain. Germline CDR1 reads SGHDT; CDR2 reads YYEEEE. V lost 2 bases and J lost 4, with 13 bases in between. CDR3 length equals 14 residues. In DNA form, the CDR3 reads TGTGCCAGCAGCTTATTCGAGGAATTTTACGAGCAGTACTTC. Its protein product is CASSLFEEFYEQYF.

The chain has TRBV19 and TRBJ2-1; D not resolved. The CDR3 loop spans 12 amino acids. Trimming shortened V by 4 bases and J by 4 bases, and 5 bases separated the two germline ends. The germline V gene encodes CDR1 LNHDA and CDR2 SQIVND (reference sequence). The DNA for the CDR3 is TGTGCCAGTAGTAATGGTTACAATGAGCAGTTCTTC. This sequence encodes CASSNGYNEQFF.

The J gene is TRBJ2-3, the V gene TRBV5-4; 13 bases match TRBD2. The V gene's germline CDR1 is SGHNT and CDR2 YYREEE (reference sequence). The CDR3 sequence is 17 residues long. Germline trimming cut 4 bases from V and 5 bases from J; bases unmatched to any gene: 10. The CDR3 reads CASSPLGTSGIGDTQYF. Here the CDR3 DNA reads TGTGCCAGCAGCCCCCTAGGGACTAGCGGGATTGGAGATACGCAGTATTTT.

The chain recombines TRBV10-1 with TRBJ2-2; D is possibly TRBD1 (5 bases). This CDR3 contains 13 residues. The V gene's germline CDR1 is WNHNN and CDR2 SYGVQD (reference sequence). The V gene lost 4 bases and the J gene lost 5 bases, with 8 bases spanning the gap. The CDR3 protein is CASSGRVTGELFF. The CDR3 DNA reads TGCGCCAGCAGTGGCAGGGTAACCGGGGAGCTGTTTTTT.

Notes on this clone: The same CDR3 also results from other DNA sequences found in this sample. The CDR3 bases are TGCGCCAGCAGCAGCGGGCCTGGAAACACCATATATTTT. Translated, it gives CASSSGPGNTIYF. J is TRBJ1-3 and V is TRBV5-1; D uncertain. The CDR3 loop spans 13 amino acids. From germline, CDR1 is SGHRS and CDR2 YFSETQ. V shed 4 bases and J shed 2 bases, with 7 bases lying between them.

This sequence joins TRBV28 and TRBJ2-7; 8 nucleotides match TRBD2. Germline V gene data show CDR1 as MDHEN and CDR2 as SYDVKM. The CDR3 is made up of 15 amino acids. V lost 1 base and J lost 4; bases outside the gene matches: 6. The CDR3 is CASSLYRGGWYEQYF. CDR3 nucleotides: TGTGCCAGCAGTTTATATCGGGGGGGATGGTACGAGCAGTACTTC.

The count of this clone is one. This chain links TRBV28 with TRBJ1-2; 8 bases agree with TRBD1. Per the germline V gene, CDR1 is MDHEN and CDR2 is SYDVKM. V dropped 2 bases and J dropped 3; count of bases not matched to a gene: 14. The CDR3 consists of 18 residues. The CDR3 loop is CASSLTGGLFPLHYGYTF. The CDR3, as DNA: TGTGCCAGCAGTTTAACAGGGGGGCTGTTCCCCCTACACTATGGCTACACCTTC.

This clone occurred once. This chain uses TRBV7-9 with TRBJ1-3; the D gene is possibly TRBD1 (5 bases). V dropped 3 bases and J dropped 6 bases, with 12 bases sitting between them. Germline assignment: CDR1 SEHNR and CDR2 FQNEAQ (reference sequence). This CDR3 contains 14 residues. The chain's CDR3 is CASSFTTASNTIYF. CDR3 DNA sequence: TGTGCCAGCAGCTTCACGACAGCCTCAAACACCATATATTTT.

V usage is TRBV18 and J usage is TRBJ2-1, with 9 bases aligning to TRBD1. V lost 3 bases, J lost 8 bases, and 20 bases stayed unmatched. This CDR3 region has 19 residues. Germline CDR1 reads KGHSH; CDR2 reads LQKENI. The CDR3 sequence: CASSPITGTGPKSTDEQFF. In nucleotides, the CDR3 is TGTGCCAGCTCACCGATCACCGGGACAGGGCCCAAATCGACCGATGAGCAGTTCTTC.

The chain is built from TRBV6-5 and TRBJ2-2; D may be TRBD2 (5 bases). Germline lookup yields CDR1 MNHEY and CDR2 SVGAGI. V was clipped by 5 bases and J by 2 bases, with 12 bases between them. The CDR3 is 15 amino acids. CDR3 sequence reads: CASSPDLPNTGELFF. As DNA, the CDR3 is TGTGCCAGCAGTCCGGACTTACCCAACACCGGGGAGCTGTTTTTT.

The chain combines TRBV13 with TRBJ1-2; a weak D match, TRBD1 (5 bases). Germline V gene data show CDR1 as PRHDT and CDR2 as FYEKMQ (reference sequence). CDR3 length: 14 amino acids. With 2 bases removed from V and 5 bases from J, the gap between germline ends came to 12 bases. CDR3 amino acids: CASSLQGPQYGYTF. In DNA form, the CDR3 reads TGTGCCAGCAGCTTACAGGGACCCCAGTATGGCTACACCTTC.

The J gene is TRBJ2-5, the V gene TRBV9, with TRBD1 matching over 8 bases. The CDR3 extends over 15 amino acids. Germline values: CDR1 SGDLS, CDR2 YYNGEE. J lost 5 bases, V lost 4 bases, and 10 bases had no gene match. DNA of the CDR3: TGTGCCAGCAGCAGAGACGGACAGGGCAGGGAGACCCAGTACTTC. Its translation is CASSRDGQGRETQYF.

Here the CDR3 DNA reads TGTGCCATCAAGGCTAGCGGGGCGGACACAGATACGCAGTATTTT. Translated, it gives CAIKASGADTDTQYF. This chain joins TRBV10-3 and TRBJ2-3; 9 bases are a match to TRBD2. The CDR3 is made up of 15 amino acids. V lost 7 bases and J lost 2; bases outside the gene matches: 7. The germline gives CDR1 ENHRY, CDR2 SYGVKD.

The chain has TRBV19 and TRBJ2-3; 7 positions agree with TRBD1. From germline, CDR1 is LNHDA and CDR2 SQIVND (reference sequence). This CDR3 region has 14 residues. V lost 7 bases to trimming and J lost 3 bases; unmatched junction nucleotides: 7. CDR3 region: CASTPGQRTDTQYF. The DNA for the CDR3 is TGTGCCAGTACACCGGGACAGAGAACAGATACGCAGTATTTT.

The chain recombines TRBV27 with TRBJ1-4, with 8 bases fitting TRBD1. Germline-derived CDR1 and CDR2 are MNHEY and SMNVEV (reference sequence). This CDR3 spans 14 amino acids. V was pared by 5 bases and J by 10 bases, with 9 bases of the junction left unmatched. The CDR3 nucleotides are TGTGCCAGCAGTCGAGGACAGGGTGGGGGAAAACTGTTTTTT. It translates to CASSRGQGGGKLFF.

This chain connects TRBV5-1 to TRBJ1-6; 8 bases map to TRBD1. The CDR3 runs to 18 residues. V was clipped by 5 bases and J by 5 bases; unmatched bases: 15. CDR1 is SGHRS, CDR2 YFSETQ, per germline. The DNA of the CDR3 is TGCGCCAGCAGTCGGGGAGTGCGACAGGGGCCTAATAATTCACCCCTCCACTTT. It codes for CASSRGVRQGPNNSPLHF. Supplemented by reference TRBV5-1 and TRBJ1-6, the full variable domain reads KAGVTQTPRYLIKTRGQQVTLSCSPISGHRSVSWYQQTPGQGLQFLFEYFSETQRNKGNFPGRFSGRQFSNSRSEMNVSTLELGDSALYLCASSRGVRQGPNNSPLHFGNGTRLTVT.